Each of the 21 T cell receptor beta chains below was sequenced from the same sample in a study of cytomegalovirus exposure and HLA in healthy donors. The table came from immunoSEQ multiplex PCR; TCRdb's copy has only in-frame clones and leaves some out. The table shows 230,000 or so clones, with around 90% occurring only once. Sequenced material: PBMCs. Every receptor here comes from a woman between 18 and 29 years old in good health and CMV-seronegative.

J is TRBJ2-6 and V is TRBV4-1; D possibly corresponds to TRBD1 (6 bases). This CDR3 comprises 14 residues. Germline CDR1 is MGHRA and CDR2 is YSYEKL. Trimming cost V 4 bases and J 9 bases, with 13 bases left between them. For the CDR3, the DNA is TGCGCCAGCAGCCCCCAGGGGTATGGCAACGTCCTGACTTTC. Its translation: CASSPQGYGNVLTF.

The CDR3 loop reads CASNAMTRGSYYGYTF. The CDR3 region has the DNA TGTGCCAGCAACGCTATGACCAGGGGAAGTTACTATGGCTACACCTTC. The chain uses TRBV11-2 and TRBJ1-2; D is possibly TRBD1 (6 bases). The CDR3 is made up of 16 amino acids. Trimming took 7 bases from V and 3 from J, leaving 21 bases between them. Germline CDR1 SGHAT, CDR2 FQNNGV.

The V call is TRBV27, the J call TRBJ2-3; 8 bases match TRBD2. The CDR3 is 18 amino acids. Germline values: CDR1 MNHEY, CDR2 SMNVEV (reference sequence). Losses at the gene ends were 4 bases for V and 7 bases for J; bases not matched to a gene: 19. CDR3: CASSSASNTRGGLNTQYF. The DNA of the CDR3 is TGTGCCAGCAGTTCCGCCTCGAACACCCGGGGGGGCTTAAATACGCAGTATTTT.

The V and J genes are TRBV5-1 and TRBJ2-7; D might be TRBD1 (6 bases). The CDR3 is 15 residues long. Germline loops: CDR1 SGHRS, CDR2 YFSETQ. V lost 4 bases and J 4 bases, leaving 18 bases between the germline ends. CDR3 sequence (DNA): TGCGCCAGCAGCCTGGCAGCCAGGACAGAGTACGAGCAGTACTTC. The encoded protein is CASSLAARTEYEQYF.

V gene TRBV1 combines with J gene TRBJ2-7; the table's D call TRBD2 went unverified against the DNA. TRBV1 is a pseudogene. This CDR3 spans 18 amino acids. The CDR3 sequence: CTSSQKLKAGGLTYEQYF. The CDR3 DNA reads as TGCACCAGCAGCCAGAAACTCAAAGCGGGAGGGCTGACCTACGAGCAGTACTTC.

This rearrangement joins TRBV13 to TRBJ2-1, with a tentative D call TRBD2 (6 bases). CDR1 is PRHDT and CDR2 is FYEKMQ in the germline V gene (reference sequence). There are 14 residues in the CDR3. V shed 1 base and J shed 8 bases, with 12 bases lying between them. The CDR3 loop is CASSLDRRAHEQFF. The CDR3 coding sequence is TGTGCCAGCAGCTTAGACCGGAGGGCCCATGAGCAGTTCTTC.

This sequence joins TRBV9 and TRBJ1-1; TRBD1 is a possible D gene (6 bases). Trimming left V 4 bases short and J 6 bases short, with 16 bases between. Per the germline V gene, CDR1 is SGDLS and CDR2 is YYNGEE. The CDR3 contains 14 residues. The CDR3 region is CASSPRRGAAEAFF. The CDR3 DNA sequence: TGTGCCAGCAGCCCACGTCGGGGGGCGGCTGAAGCTTTCTTT.

This chain connects TRBV18 to TRBJ2-1; TRBD2 matches 13 bases. The germline V gene encodes CDR1 KGHSH and CDR2 LQKENI. There are 15 residues in the CDR3. The V and J ends lost 3 bases and 8 bases, in that order; junction bases with no gene match: 4. Here the CDR3 DNA reads TGTGCCAGCTCACCCCGGACTAGCGGGAGCGATGAGCAGTTCTTC. The encoded protein is CASSPRTSGSDEQFF.

CDR3 bases: TGTGCCAGCAGTGCGAGACTAGCTGGCAATGAGCAGTTCTTC. Protein product: CASSARLAGNEQFF. The genes are TRBV28 and TRBJ2-1, with 7 bases matching TRBD2. V lost 5 bases, J lost 6 bases, and 7 bases stayed unmatched. Germline V gives CDR1 MDHEN, CDR2 SYDVKM. The CDR3 consists of 14 residues.

This clone was observed a few times. This rearrangement joins TRBV6-5 to TRBJ1-2, with TRBD1 matching over 9 bases. The junction had 4 bases not matched to a gene; V was cut back by 2 bases and J by 6 bases. Germline loops: CDR1 MNHEY, CDR2 SVGAGI. There are 14 residues in the CDR3. In nucleotides, the CDR3 is TGTGCCAGCAGTTACCGGGACAGGGCTCATGGCTACACCTTC. This translates into CASSYRDRAHGYTF.

This rearrangement joins TRBV27 to TRBJ2-3; possible D gene TRBD1, 6 bases. V was shortened by 0 bases and J by 7 bases, with 26 bases between the two germline ends. Looked up from germline, CDR1 is MNHEY and CDR2 is SMNVEV (reference sequence). The CDR3 extends over 19 amino acids. CDR3 DNA sequence: TGTGCCAGCAGTTTATCGCACCTCTCCGCTTTGGCAGGGGTCCATACGCAGTATTTT. This encodes CASSLSHLSALAGVHTQYF.

V and J are TRBV9 and TRBJ1-2, with 8 positions matching TRBD1. The V segment lost 4 bases and the J segment 8 bases; nucleotides outside the gene matches: 16. This CDR3 contains 16 residues. CDR1 and CDR2 from the germline V gene are SGDLS and YYNGEE. The CDR3 sequence is CASSSTPWARGLGYTF. In DNA form, the CDR3 reads TGTGCCAGCAGCTCCACCCCTTGGGCCAGGGGGCTGGGCTACACCTTC. The entire variable domain, with the rest obtained from reference TRBV9 and TRBJ1-2, is as follows: DSGVTQTPKHLITATGQRVTLRCSPRSGDLSVYWYQQSLDQGLQFLIQYYNGEERAKGNILERFSAQQFPDLHSELNLSSLELGDSALYFCASSSTPWARGLGYTFGSGTRLTVV.

The chain is built from TRBV27 and TRBJ2-1, with 8 bases that match TRBD2. Germline V gene data show CDR1 as MNHEY and CDR2 as SMNVEV (reference sequence). Losses at the gene ends were 5 bases for V and 1 base for J; bases not matched to a gene: 7. The CDR3 spans 16 residues. CDR3 nucleotides: TGTGCCAGCAGTCCCCGCCCTAGCGGGTCCTACAATGAGCAGTTCTTC. Protein: CASSPRPSGSYNEQFF.

This clone was found a few times. The chain has TRBV30 and TRBJ2-3; a weak D match, TRBD2 (6 bases). Trimming shortened V by 3 bases and J by 12 bases, and 16 bases separated the two germline ends. CDR1 is GTSNPN and CDR2 is SVGIG in the germline V gene (reference sequence). This CDR3 has 12 amino acids. CDR3 nucleotide sequence: TGTGCCTGGAGAACGGGCCGCGGGAACCAGTATTTT. As protein: CAWRTGRGNQYF.

The gene calls are TRBV19 and TRBJ1-2, with D perhaps matching TRBD1 (6 bases). Trimming took off 7 bases at V and 3 bases at J, with 12 bases between the two ends. Germline CDR1 LNHDA, CDR2 SQIVND (reference sequence). This CDR3 spans 13 amino acids. CDR3 DNA: TGTGCCAGTAAGTTAAACAGGGACTATGGCTACACCTTC. It encodes CASKLNRDYGYTF.

V and J are TRBV30 and TRBJ2-3; TRBD1 might be the D (6 bases). The CDR3 length is 16 residues. Trimming removed 4 bases from V and 0 bases from J, with 17 bases in between. Germline assignment: CDR1 GTSNPN and CDR2 SVGIG (reference sequence). CDR3 bases: TGTGCCTGGAAATCCCCGGCAGGGGCAAGCACAGATACGCAGTATTTT. It is translated as CAWKSPAGASTDTQYF.

This rearrangement joins TRBV6-1 to TRBJ2-7; TRBD2 might be the D (6 bases). The V gene's germline CDR1 is MNHNS and CDR2 SASEGT. This CDR3 is built from 13 residues. The V gene lost 7 bases and the J gene lost 3 bases, with 13 bases spanning the gap. The CDR3 here is CASIGGFFYEQYF. The CDR3 DNA is TGTGCCAGCATCGGGGGATTCTTCTACGAGCAGTACTTC.

The chain employs TRBV27 and TRBJ1-4; TRBD1 might be the D (6 bases). V lost 5 bases and J 6 bases, leaving 16 bases between the germline ends. CDR1 and CDR2 (germline): MNHEY, SMNVEV (reference sequence). CDR3 length: 15 amino acids. The CDR3 nucleotides are TGTGCCAGCAGTCACGTCCGGGACATAGATGAAAAACTGTTTTTT. Protein product: CASSHVRDIDEKLFF.

The chain is built from TRBV7-2 and TRBJ1-5, with a weak D call TRBD1 (6 bases). V was pared by 6 bases and J by 4 bases, with 10 bases between. The CDR3 spans 13 residues. Germline CDR1 reads SGHTA; CDR2 reads FQGNSA. CDR3 coding DNA: TGTGCCAGCAGTCCCGACAGGAATCAGCCCCAGCATTTT. Protein sequence: CASSPDRNQPQHF.

The chain combines TRBV7-8 with TRBJ1-1; no clear D. The CDR3 is 14 residues long. With 2 bases removed from V and 3 bases from J, the gap between germline ends came to 10 bases. Germline CDR1 and CDR2: SGHVS and FQNEAQ. The CDR3 nucleotides are TGTGCCAGCAGCTTAATCCCAATCCACACTGAAGCTTTCTTT. It is translated as CASSLIPIHTEAFF. Drawing the rest from reference TRBV7-8 and TRBJ1-1, the complete variable domain is GAGVSQSPRYKVAKRGQDVALRCDPISGHVSLFWYQQALGQGPEFLTYFQNEAQLDKSGLPSDRFFAERPEGSVSTLKIQRTQQEDSAVYLCASSLIPIHTEAFFGQGTRLTVV.

The chain recombines TRBV5-1 with TRBJ1-4; D gene unclear. Germline-derived CDR1 and CDR2 are SGHRS and YFSETQ. The CDR3 contains 14 residues. The V end lost 0 bases, the J end lost 7 bases, and 10 bases lay between the germline ends. CDR3: CASSLDIRTEKLFF. CDR3 in DNA: TGCGCCAGCAGCTTGGATATCAGAACTGAAAAACTGTTTTTT.